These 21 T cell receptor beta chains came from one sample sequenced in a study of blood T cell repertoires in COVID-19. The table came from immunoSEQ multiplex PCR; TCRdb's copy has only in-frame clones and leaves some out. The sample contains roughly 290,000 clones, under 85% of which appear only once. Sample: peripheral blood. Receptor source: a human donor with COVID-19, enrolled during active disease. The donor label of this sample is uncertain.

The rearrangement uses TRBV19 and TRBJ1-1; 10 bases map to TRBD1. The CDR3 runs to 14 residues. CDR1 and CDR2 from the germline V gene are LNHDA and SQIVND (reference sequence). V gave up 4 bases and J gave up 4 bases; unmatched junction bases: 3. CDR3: CASSRTGGTTEAFF. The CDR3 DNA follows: TGTGCCAGTAGTAGGACAGGGGGGACCACTGAAGCTTTCTTT. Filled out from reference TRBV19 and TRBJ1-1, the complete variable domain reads DGGITQSPKYLFRKEGQNVTLSCEQNLNHDAMYWYRQDPGQGLRLIYYSQIVNDFQKGDIAEGYSVSREKKESFPLTVTSAQKNPTAFYLCASSRTGGTTEAFFGQGTRLTVV.

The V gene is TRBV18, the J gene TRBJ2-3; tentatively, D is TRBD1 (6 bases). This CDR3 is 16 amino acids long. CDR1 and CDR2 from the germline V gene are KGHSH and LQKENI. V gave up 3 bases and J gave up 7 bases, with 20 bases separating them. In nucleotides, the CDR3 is TGTGCCAGCTCACCCGGGGACACCATAGCCCCATATACGCAGTATTTT. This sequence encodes CASSPGDTIAPYTQYF.

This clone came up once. CDR3 sequence: CAWSQTSGIGETQYF. The CDR3, as DNA: TGTGCCTGGAGCCAGACTAGCGGGATTGGTGAGACCCAGTACTTC. The chain couples TRBV30 to TRBJ2-5; the match to TRBD2 covers 11 bases. The CDR3 consists of 15 residues. Trimming cost V 3 bases and J 5 bases; bases outside gene matches: 8. The germline V gene has CDR1 GTSNPN and CDR2 SVGIG (reference sequence).

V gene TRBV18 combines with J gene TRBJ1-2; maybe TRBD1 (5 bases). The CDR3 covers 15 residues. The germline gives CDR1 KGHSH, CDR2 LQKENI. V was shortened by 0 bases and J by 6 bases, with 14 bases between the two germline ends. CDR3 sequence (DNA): TGTGCCAGCTCACCACCGGTCTATGGGGGGGATGGCTACACCTTC. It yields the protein CASSPPVYGGDGYTF.

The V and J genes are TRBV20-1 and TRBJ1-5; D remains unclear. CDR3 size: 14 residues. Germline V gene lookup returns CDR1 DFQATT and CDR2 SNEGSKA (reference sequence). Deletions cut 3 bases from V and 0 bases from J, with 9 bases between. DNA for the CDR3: TGCAGTGCTAGTACAGATAATAGCAATCAGCCCCAGCATTTT. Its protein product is CSASTDNSNQPQHF.

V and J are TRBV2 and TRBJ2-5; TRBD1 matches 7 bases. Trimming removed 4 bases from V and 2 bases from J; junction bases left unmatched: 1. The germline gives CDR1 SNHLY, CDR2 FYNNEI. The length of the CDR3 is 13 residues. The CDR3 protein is CASSGDRQETQYF. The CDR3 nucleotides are TGTGCCAGCAGTGGGGACAGACAAGAGACCCAGTACTTC.

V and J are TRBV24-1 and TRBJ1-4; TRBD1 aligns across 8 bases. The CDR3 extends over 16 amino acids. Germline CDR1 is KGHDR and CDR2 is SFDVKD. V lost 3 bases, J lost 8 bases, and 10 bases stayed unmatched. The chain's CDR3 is CATSDPRGPGEEKLFF. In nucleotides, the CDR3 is TGTGCCACCAGTGATCCCAGGGGGCCGGGAGAAGAAAAACTGTTTTTT.

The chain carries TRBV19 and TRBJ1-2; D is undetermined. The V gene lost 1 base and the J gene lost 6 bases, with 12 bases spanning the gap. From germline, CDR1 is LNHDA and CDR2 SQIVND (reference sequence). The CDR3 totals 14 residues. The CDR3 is CASSIGMTEDGYTF. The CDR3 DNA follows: TGTGCCAGTAGTATAGGGATGACTGAAGATGGCTACACCTTC.

The CDR3 reads CASSTGVGILSGGYTF. In nucleotides, the CDR3 is TGTGCCAGCAGTACAGGGGTCGGAATTTTGTCGGGAGGCTACACCTTC. This chain joins TRBV28 and TRBJ1-2; 7 bases fit TRBD1. CDR3 length: 16 amino acids. Germline CDR1 reads MDHEN; CDR2 reads SYDVKM. The trim removed 5 bases at V and 8 bases at J, leaving 17 bases unmatched.

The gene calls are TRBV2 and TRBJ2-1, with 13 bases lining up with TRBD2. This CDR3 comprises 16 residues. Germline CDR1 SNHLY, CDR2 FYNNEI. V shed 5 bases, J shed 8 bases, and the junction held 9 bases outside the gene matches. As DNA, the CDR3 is TGTGCCAGCAGTTCATTTACTAGCGGGAGGGCCTATGAGCAGTTCTTC. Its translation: CASSSFTSGRAYEQFF.

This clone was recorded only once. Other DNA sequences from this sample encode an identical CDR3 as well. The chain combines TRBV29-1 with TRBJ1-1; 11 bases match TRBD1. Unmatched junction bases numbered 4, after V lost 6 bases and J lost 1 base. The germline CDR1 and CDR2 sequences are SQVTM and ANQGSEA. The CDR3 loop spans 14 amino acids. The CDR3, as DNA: TGCAGCGTAGGACAGGGGGCGAGGAACACTGAAGCTTTCTTT. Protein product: CSVGQGARNTEAFF. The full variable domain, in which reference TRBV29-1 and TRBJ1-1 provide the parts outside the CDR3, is SAVISQKPSRDICQRGTSLTIQCQVDSQVTMMFWYRQQPGQSLTLIATANQGSEATYESGFVIDKFPISRPNLTFSTLTVSNMSPEDSSIYLCSVGQGARNTEAFFGQGTRLTVV.

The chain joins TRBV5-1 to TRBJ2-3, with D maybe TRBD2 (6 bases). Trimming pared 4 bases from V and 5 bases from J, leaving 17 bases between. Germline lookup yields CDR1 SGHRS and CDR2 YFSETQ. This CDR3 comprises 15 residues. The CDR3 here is CASSLLGGIRDTQYF. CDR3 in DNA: TGCGCCAGCAGCCTCCTAGGAGGGATTAGAGATACGCAGTATTTT.

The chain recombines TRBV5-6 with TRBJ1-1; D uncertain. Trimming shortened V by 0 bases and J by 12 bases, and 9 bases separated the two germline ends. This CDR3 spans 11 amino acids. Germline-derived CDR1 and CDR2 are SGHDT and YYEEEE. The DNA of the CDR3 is TGTGCCAGCAGCTTGGGTGCTAGGTCTTTCTTT. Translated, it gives CASSLGARSFF.

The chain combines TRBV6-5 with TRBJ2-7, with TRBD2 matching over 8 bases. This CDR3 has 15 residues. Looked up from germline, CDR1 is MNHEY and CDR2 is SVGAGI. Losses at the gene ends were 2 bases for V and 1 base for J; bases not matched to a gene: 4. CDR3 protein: CASSYSGSSSYEQYF. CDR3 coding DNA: TGTGCCAGCAGTTACAGCGGGAGTAGTTCCTACGAGCAGTACTTC.

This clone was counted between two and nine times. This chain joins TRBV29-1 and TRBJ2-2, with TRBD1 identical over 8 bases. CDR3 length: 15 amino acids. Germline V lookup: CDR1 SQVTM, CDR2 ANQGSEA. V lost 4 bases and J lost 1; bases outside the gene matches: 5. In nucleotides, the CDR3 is TGCAGCGTTGGACAGGGGATCCGGAACACCGGGGAGCTGTTTTTT. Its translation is CSVGQGIRNTGELFF.

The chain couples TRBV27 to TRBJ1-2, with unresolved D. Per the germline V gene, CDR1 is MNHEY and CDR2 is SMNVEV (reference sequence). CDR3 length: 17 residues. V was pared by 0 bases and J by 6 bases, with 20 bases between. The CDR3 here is CASSLSIYGRTGDGYTF. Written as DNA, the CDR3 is TGTGCCAGCAGTTTATCAATTTATGGCCGTACCGGAGATGGCTACACCTTC.

CDR3 amino acids: CASSELAGDDTGELFF. The CDR3 region has the DNA TGTGCCAGCAGTGAACTAGCGGGAGACGACACCGGGGAGCTGTTTTTT. The chain links TRBV6-4 to TRBJ2-2; 11 bases agree with TRBD2. Germline-derived CDR1 and CDR2 are MRHNA and SNTAGT. V was clipped by 3 bases and J by 3 bases; unmatched bases: 3. The CDR3 has 16 amino acids.

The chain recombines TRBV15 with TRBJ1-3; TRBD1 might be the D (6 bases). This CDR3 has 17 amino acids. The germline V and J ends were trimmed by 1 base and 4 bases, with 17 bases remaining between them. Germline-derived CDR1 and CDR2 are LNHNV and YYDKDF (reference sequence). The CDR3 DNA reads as TGTGCCACCAGCAGAGGGCCCGTTACAGGGACGGGAAACACCATATATTTT. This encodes CATSRGPVTGTGNTIYF.

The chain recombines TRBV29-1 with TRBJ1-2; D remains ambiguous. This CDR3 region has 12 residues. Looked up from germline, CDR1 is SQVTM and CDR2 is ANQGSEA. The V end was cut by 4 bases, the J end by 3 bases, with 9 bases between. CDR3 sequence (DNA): TGCAGCGTTGGCCGGGTCGACTATGGCTACACCTTC. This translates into CSVGRVDYGYTF.

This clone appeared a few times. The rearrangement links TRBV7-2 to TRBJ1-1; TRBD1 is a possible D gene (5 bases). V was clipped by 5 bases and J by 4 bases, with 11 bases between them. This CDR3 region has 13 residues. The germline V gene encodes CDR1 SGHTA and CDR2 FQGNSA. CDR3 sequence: CASSSREGTEAFF. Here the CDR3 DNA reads TGTGCCAGCAGCAGCAGGGAAGGCACTGAAGCTTTCTTT.

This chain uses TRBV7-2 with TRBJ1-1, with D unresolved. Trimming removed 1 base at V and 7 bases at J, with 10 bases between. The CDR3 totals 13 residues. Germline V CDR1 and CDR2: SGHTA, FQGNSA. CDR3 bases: TGTGCCAGCAGCTTAGTCTCCCTCGGTGAAGCTTTCTTT. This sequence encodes CASSLVSLGEAFF.